One and the same sample provided the 30 T cell receptor beta chains below, sequenced in a study of blood T cell repertoires in COVID-19 (dated by TCRdb to about 2020). Library creation used the immunoSEQ multiplex PCR assay. TCRdb re-hosts the immuneACCESS table, in-frame sequences only. Its copies lack some clones; in the studies checked, an unresolved V gene accounts for under half of them, and the cause for the rest is not known. The sample includes about 260,000 clones, with approximately 86% observed a single time. The ten biggest clones cover around 5.1% of the sample. The sample taken for sequencing was peripheral blood. These receptors came from an older woman with COVID-19, enrolled during active disease.

The CDR3: CASSEHTPGLAGQDGTGELFF. The CDR3 region has the DNA TGTGCCAGCAGCGAGCATACCCCGGGACTAGCGGGGCAGGATGGCACCGGGGAGCTGTTTTTT. The V call is TRBV9, the J call TRBJ2-2, with 13 nucleotides matching TRBD2. CDR1 is SGDLS, CDR2 YYNGEE, per germline. V dropped 3 bases and J dropped 4; count of bases not matched to a gene: 18. CDR3 size: 21 residues. Full variable domain (remainder filled in from reference TRBV9 and TRBJ2-2): DSGVTQTPKHLITATGQRVTLRCSPRSGDLSVYWYQQSLDQGLQFLIQYYNGEERAKGNILERFSAQQFPDLHSELNLSSLELGDSALYFCASSEHTPGLAGQDGTGELFFGEGSRLTVL.

A note on this clone: Other DNA sequences in this specimen translate into the identical CDR3. The chain has TRBV18 and TRBJ2-7; D possibly corresponds to TRBD1 (6 bases). CDR1 KGHSH and CDR2 LQKENI come from the germline V gene. V lost 4 bases and J 7 bases, leaving 8 bases between the germline ends. This CDR3 is built from 11 residues. The CDR3 DNA reads as TGTGCCAGCTCACTACAGGGTGAGCAGTACTTC. Translation: CASSLQGEQYF.

V usage is TRBV6-5 and J usage is TRBJ2-5, with 12 bases aligning to TRBD2. Looked up from germline, CDR1 is MNHEY and CDR2 is SVGAGI. This CDR3 has 14 residues. Trimming cost V 5 bases and J 4 bases; bases outside gene matches: 2. As DNA, the CDR3 is TGTGCCAGCAGTAGGGGACTAGCGGGAGAGACCCAGTACTTC. Translation gives CASSRGLAGETQYF.

V and J are TRBV6-6 and TRBJ2-7; 13 positions agree with TRBD2. Per germline, CDR1 MNHNY and CDR2 SVGAGI (reference sequence). The trim removed 5 bases at V and 2 bases at J, leaving 6 bases unmatched. The CDR3 is 16 residues long. CDR3 sequence reads: CASSRGLAGDPYEQYF. The CDR3 bases are TGTGCCAGCAGTCGAGGACTAGCGGGAGATCCCTACGAGCAGTACTTC.

The V and J genes are TRBV7-9 and TRBJ1-1; D not resolved. Germline V gene sequence: CDR1 SEHNR, CDR2 FQNEAQ (reference sequence). V lost 3 bases to trimming and J lost 8 bases, with 10 bases between them. CDR3 size: 12 residues. In DNA, the CDR3 is TGTGCCAGCAGCTTCTCGGGTCTCGAAGCTTTCTTT. Translated: CASSFSGLEAFF.

The chain links TRBV3-1 (or the pseudogene TRBV3-2) to TRBJ2-1; D not certain. The V gene's germline CDR1 is LGHDT and CDR2 YNNKEL (reference sequence). V was cut by 4 bases and J by 0 bases, with 19 bases left in between. This CDR3 has 18 residues. CDR3 nucleotide sequence: TGTGCCAGCAGCCCCCCTGGCAGGTTTCATAACTCCTACAATGAGCAGTTCTTC. Its protein is CASSPPGRFHNSYNEQFF.

The chain couples TRBV5-5 to TRBJ1-6; no firm D call. The V end was cut by 0 bases, the J end by 6 bases, with 10 bases between. The CDR3 loop spans 15 amino acids. Germline values: CDR1 SGHKS, CDR2 YYEKEE (reference sequence). The chain's CDR3 is CASSLAPGSNSPLHF. The CDR3 DNA reads TGTGCCAGCAGCTTGGCCCCGGGGAGTAATTCACCCCTCCACTTT.

This rearrangement joins TRBV19 to TRBJ1-1; D is unresolved. This CDR3 is 16 amino acids long. The V end was cut by 2 bases, the J end by 2 bases, with 15 bases between. Germline CDR1 and CDR2: LNHDA and SQIVND (reference sequence). As DNA, the CDR3 is TGTGCCAGTAGTATATTGACGTGGGCCTTCAACACTGAAGCTTTCTTT. Translating gives CASSILTWAFNTEAFF.

The genes are TRBV11-3 and TRBJ2-7; 7 nucleotides agree with TRBD1. This CDR3 has 14 amino acids. The germline V gene has CDR1 SGHNT and CDR2 YENEEA. Unmatched junction bases numbered 7, after V lost 5 bases and J lost 3 bases. The CDR3 reads CASSSSGQHYEQYF. The CDR3 nucleotides are TGTGCCAGCAGCAGCTCGGGACAGCACTACGAGCAGTACTTC.

The CDR3 protein is CASSLAGGLYNEQFF. Here the CDR3 DNA reads TGTGCCAGCAGCTTAGCGGGGGGGCTCTACAATGAGCAGTTCTTC. The V call is TRBV7-2, the J call TRBJ2-1, with D maybe TRBD2 (7 bases). Looked up from germline, CDR1 is SGHTA and CDR2 is FQGNSA. V was shortened by 0 bases and J by 3 bases, with 9 bases between the two germline ends. The CDR3 contains 15 residues. The full variable domain, completed using reference TRBV7-2 and TRBJ2-1, is GAGVSQSPSNKVTEKGKDVELRCDPISGHTALYWYRQSLGQGLEFLIYFQGNSAPDKSGLPSDRFSAERTGGSVSTLTIQRTQQEDSAVYLCASSLAGGLYNEQFFGPGTRLTVL.

The V call is TRBV11-2, the J call TRBJ2-7; D possibly corresponds to TRBD2 (6 bases). Germline-derived CDR1 and CDR2 are SGHAT and FQNNGV. Trimming cost V 1 base and J 6 bases, with 13 bases left between them. This CDR3 comprises 14 residues. The CDR3 DNA reads TGTGCCAGCAGCTTAGGGGGACTGCTCGGCGAGCAGTACTTC. It codes for CASSLGGLLGEQYF.

This chain links TRBV6-5 with TRBJ2-1; weak D call: TRBD2 (5 bases). Germline V lookup: CDR1 MNHEY, CDR2 SVGAGI. The CDR3 has 14 amino acids. V was clipped by 7 bases and J by 6 bases, with 16 bases between them. In nucleotides, the CDR3 is TGTGCCAGCACGCGCGGGCCAAGCATCAATGAGCAGTTCTTC. This gives the protein CASTRGPSINEQFF.

This clone was seen just once. The genes are TRBV29-1 and TRBJ1-4; no definite D call. Deletions cut 0 bases from V and 8 bases from J, with 4 bases between. Looked up from germline, CDR1 is SQVTM and CDR2 is ANQGSEA. The CDR3 totals 11 residues. DNA for the CDR3: TGCAGCGTTGAAGACAGGGAAAAACTGTTTTTT. Encoded protein: CSVEDREKLFF.

The chain links TRBV9 to TRBJ2-3; 9 bases are a match to TRBD1. CDR1 and CDR2 (germline): SGDLS, YYNGEE. V lost 3 bases to trimming and J lost 1 base; unmatched junction nucleotides: 12. The CDR3 extends over 18 amino acids. The CDR3 region has the DNA TGTGCCAGCAGCGGGGTGTCCCGGGACAGGGAAGGCACAGATACGCAGTATTTT. This codes for CASSGVSRDREGTDTQYF.

The CDR3 loop is CASSRADRISNYGYTF. CDR3 nucleotides: TGTGCCAGCAGCCGAGCCGACAGGATAAGTAACTATGGCTACACCTTC. The chain employs TRBV28 and TRBJ1-2; TRBD1 might be the D (6 bases). Germline-derived CDR1 and CDR2 are MDHEN and SYDVKM. The CDR3 covers 16 residues. Trimming removed 6 bases from V and 1 base from J, with 18 bases in between.

This clone has just one count. The chain joins TRBV12-3 or TRBV12-4 to TRBJ1-5; D perhaps matches TRBD1 (6 bases). Trimming cost V 4 bases and J 7 bases, with 11 bases left between them. The CDR3 runs to 13 residues. The CDR3 nucleotides read TGTGCCAGCAGTTCGGCAGGGGACCAGCCCCAGCATTTT. This codes for CASSSAGDQPQHF.

The chain links TRBV5-1 to TRBJ1-5; no clear D gene. This CDR3 comprises 14 residues. V was pared by 0 bases and J by 5 bases, with 9 bases between. Germline CDR1 and CDR2: SGHRS and YFSETQ. The CDR3 reads CASSLGLSDQPQHF. The DNA of the CDR3 is TGCGCCAGCAGCTTGGGGCTCAGCGATCAGCCCCAGCATTTT.

The rearrangement joins TRBV11-3 to TRBJ1-1; D is ambiguous. Trimming cost V 3 bases and J 1 base, with 12 bases left between them. Germline V gives CDR1 SGHNT, CDR2 YENEEA. The CDR3 length is 15 residues. The CDR3 DNA sequence: TGTGCCAGCAGCTTGAACAGCCAAGAGAACACTGAAGCTTTCTTT. It specifies CASSLNSQENTEAFF.

This clone has a handful of counts. This CDR3 reads CASSLTTGEKTEAFF. The CDR3 DNA is TGTGCCAGCAGCTTAACGACAGGGGAGAAGACTGAAGCTTTCTTT. The chain uses TRBV7-9 and TRBJ1-1; 8 bases map to TRBD1. Germline V gene lookup returns CDR1 SEHNR and CDR2 FQNEAQ (reference sequence). This CDR3 is 15 amino acids long. With V trimmed by 2 bases and J by 5 bases, 7 bases remained unmatched.

The V and J genes are TRBV7-3 and TRBJ2-3; the match to TRBD2 covers 7 bases. CDR1 and CDR2 from the germline V gene are SGHTA and FQGTGA. The CDR3 is made up of 14 amino acids. With V trimmed by 5 bases and J by 2 bases, 4 bases remained unmatched. CDR3 nucleotides: TGTGCCAGCAGCCGCACTAGCGCCACAGATACGCAGTATTTT. This translates into CASSRTSATDTQYF.

The rearrangement joins TRBV15 to TRBJ2-7; D is possibly TRBD2 (5 bases). The CDR3 extends over 15 amino acids. Trimming removed 3 bases from V and 1 base from J, with 13 bases in between. Germline assignment: CDR1 LNHNV and CDR2 YYDKDF (reference sequence). For the CDR3, the DNA is TGTGCCACCAGCAGTCGTGGTAGCGCGTCCTACGAGCAGTACTTC. Amino acids: CATSSRGSASYEQYF.

The rearrangement links TRBV19 to TRBJ2-1, with 9 bases aligning to TRBD1. Germline V CDR1 and CDR2: LNHDA, SQIVND (reference sequence). V dropped 6 bases and J dropped 8; count of bases not matched to a gene: 11. This CDR3 is 15 amino acids long. CDR3 coding DNA: TGTGCCAGTAGCCCCACTGGGACAGGGATCTATGAGCAGTTCTTC. Translated: CASSPTGTGIYEQFF.

The chain employs TRBV6-5 and TRBJ2-2; D remains unclear. Trimming left V 1 base short and J 8 bases short, with 2 bases between. Germline V lookup: CDR1 MNHEY, CDR2 SVGAGI. CDR3 length: 11 amino acids. The CDR3 nucleotides read TGTGCCAGCAGTTACTTAGGGGAGCTGTTTTTT. Translating it yields CASSYLGELFF.

This clone was recorded once. The chain carries TRBV18 and TRBJ1-2, with D possibly matching TRBD1 (6 bases). Deletions cut 3 bases from V and 5 bases from J, with 16 bases between. Germline V gene sequence: CDR1 KGHSH, CDR2 LQKENI. CDR3 length: 15 residues. The CDR3 DNA follows: TGTGCCAGCTCACCGGGGACACCGGACTCATATGGCTACACCTTC. Encoded protein: CASSPGTPDSYGYTF.

J is TRBJ2-3 and V is TRBV7-6; D might be TRBD2 (5 bases). Deletions cut 3 bases from V and 0 bases from J, with 16 bases between. CDR3 size: 17 residues. The germline CDR1 and CDR2 sequences are SGHVS and FNYEAQ. The DNA of the CDR3 is TGTGCCAGCAGCTTCCACTTGATGCGGGCTAGCACAGATACGCAGTATTTT. The encoded protein is CASSFHLMRASTDTQYF.

The rearrangement uses TRBV4-1 and TRBJ2-4, with 8 bases aligning to TRBD2. CDR1 and CDR2 from the germline V gene are MGHRA and YSYEKL. The CDR3 is 20 residues long. V was pared by 3 bases and J by 1 base, with 17 bases of the junction left unmatched. CDR3 residues: CASSQDPGTSSSAAKNIQYF. In DNA form, the CDR3 reads TGCGCCAGCAGCCAGGACCCCGGGACTAGTTCCTCTGCGGCCAAAAACATTCAGTACTTC.

The J gene is TRBJ2-1, the V gene TRBV13, with a weak D call TRBD2 (7 bases). V lost 5 bases and J 8 bases, leaving 22 bases between the germline ends. This CDR3 comprises 16 residues. Looked up from germline, CDR1 is PRHDT and CDR2 is FYEKMQ (reference sequence). The CDR3 nucleotides are TGTGCCAGCAGCGCTCTGGGTAGCGGAGGGGGGGATGAGCAGTTCTTC. Translated: CASSALGSGGGDEQFF.

The sample holds one count of this clone. This chain links TRBV3-1 (or the pseudogene TRBV3-2) with TRBJ1-4; D may be TRBD1 (6 bases). The CDR3 spans 16 residues. Germline V gene sequence: CDR1 LGHDT, CDR2 YNNKEL (reference sequence). V lost 0 bases and J 1 base, leaving 9 bases between the germline ends. The CDR3 reads CASSQDRTVTNEKLFF. Written as DNA, the CDR3 is TGTGCCAGCAGCCAAGATAGGACAGTAACTAATGAAAAACTGTTTTTT.

The chain employs TRBV5-1 and TRBJ1-4; 8 bases are shared with TRBD1. The CDR3 is 14 residues long. V was pared by 4 bases and J by 8 bases, with 7 bases of the junction left unmatched. In germline, CDR1 is SGHRS, CDR2 YFSETQ. Written as DNA, the CDR3 is TGCGCCAGCAGCCTTCGGACAGGGAGCGAAAAACTGTTTTTT. It specifies CASSLRTGSEKLFF.

This sequence joins TRBV6-5 and TRBJ1-5; D is possibly TRBD1 (6 bases). V was trimmed by 7 bases and J by 1 base, leaving 17 bases between them. The CDR3 contains 16 residues. Germline CDR1 reads MNHEY; CDR2 reads SVGAGI. As DNA, the CDR3 is TGTGCCAGCACCTACTCCAGGGGATCCAGCAATCAGCCCCAGCATTTT. Translation gives CASTYSRGSSNQPQHF.